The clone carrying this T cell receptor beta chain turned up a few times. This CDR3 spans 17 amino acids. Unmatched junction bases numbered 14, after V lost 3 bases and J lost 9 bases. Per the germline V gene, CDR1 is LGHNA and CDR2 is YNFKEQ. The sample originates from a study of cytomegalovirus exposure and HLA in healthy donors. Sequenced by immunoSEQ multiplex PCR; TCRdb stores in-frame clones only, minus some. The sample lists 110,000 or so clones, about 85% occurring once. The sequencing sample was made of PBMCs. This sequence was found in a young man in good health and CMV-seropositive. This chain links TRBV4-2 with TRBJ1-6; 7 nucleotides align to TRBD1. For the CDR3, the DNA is TGTGCCAGCAGCCAGACTGATACCGGGACAGTCACTTCACCCCTCCACTTT. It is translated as CASSQTDTGTVTSPLHF.